Presented here are 6 T cell receptor beta chains from one specimen sequenced in a study of shared clonotypes between healthy human individuals. Only CD45RO-negative cells positively selected for CCR7 counted as naive CD8 cells, so terminally differentiated effector memory CD45RA+ cells were excluded. Measured with immunoSEQ multiplex PCR; TCRdb has only the in-frame clones, and not every one. The profile shows around 610,000 clones, about 95% of them singletons. The material sequenced was naive CD8+ T cells sorted from blood. The receptors were sampled from a woman in her 30s in good health.

The V gene is TRBV19, the J gene TRBJ1-5, with D possibly being TRBD1 (5 bases). Trimming took off 6 bases at V and 6 bases at J, with 12 bases between the two ends. The CDR3 is 13 residues long. Per germline, CDR1 LNHDA and CDR2 SQIVND (reference sequence). CDR3 in DNA: TGTGCCAGTAGCCCGCGGGGGAGTCAGCCCCAGCATTTT. Protein product: CASSPRGSQPQHF.

This chain links TRBV28 with TRBJ2-1; D perhaps matches TRBD2 (6 bases). V shed 2 bases and J shed 5 bases, with 16 bases lying between them. CDR1 MDHEN and CDR2 SYDVKM come from the germline V gene. The CDR3 has 16 residues. DNA for the CDR3: TGTGCCAGCAGTTTAGAACAGGTGACTAGAGACAATGAGCAGTTCTTC. Amino acids: CASSLEQVTRDNEQFF. Drawing the rest from reference TRBV28 and TRBJ2-1, the complete variable domain is DVKVTQSSRYLVKRTGEKVFLECVQDMDHENMFWYRQDPGLGLRLIYFSYDVKMKEKGDIPEGYSVSREKKERFSLILESASTNQTSMYLCASSLEQVTRDNEQFFGPGTRLTVL.

The V call is TRBV5-1, the J call TRBJ2-7, with TRBD1 matching 7 bases. CDR3 length: 15 residues. Germline V gene sequence: CDR1 SGHRS, CDR2 YFSETQ. The V gene end was trimmed by 4 bases and the J gene end by 2 bases; junction bases not matched to a gene: 9. The CDR3, as DNA: TGCGCCAGCAGCGTCAGACAGGGTACAACCTACGAGCAGTACTTC. Translating it yields CASSVRQGTTYEQYF.

This chain joins TRBV27 and TRBJ1-2; 7 bases fit TRBD1. The CDR3 is 19 amino acids. The V gene's germline CDR1 is MNHEY and CDR2 SMNVEV (reference sequence). V lost 6 bases, J lost 3 bases, and 22 bases stayed unmatched. This CDR3 is CASSSLAPGTASLDYGYTF. CDR3 bases: TGTGCCAGCAGCTCATTGGCTCCCGGGACAGCCTCCCTAGACTATGGCTACACCTTC.

The genes are TRBV2 and TRBJ2-2; 8 nucleotides align to TRBD1. V lost 6 bases and J lost 5; bases outside the gene matches: 2. CDR1 and CDR2 from the germline V gene are SNHLY and FYNNEI. The CDR3 contains 13 residues. CDR3 in amino acids: CASRNRGTGELFF. The CDR3 DNA reads TGTGCCAGCAGGAACAGGGGGACCGGGGAGCTGTTTTTT. The variable domain in full, completed from reference TRBV2 and TRBJ2-2, reads EPEVTQTPSHQVTQMGQEVILRCVPISNHLYFYWYRQILGQKVEFLVSFYNNEISEKSEIFDDQFSVERPDGSNFTLKIRSTKLEDSAMYFCASRNRGTGELFFGEGSRLTVL.

The rearrangement joins TRBV7-8 to TRBJ2-7; TRBD2 might be the D (5 bases). The CDR3 is 14 amino acids. V lost 5 bases and J lost 0, with 11 bases in between. Germline CDR1 and CDR2: SGHVS and FQNEAQ. The CDR3 region has the DNA TGTGCCAGCAGCGCAGGACTGAGCTCCTACGAGCAGTACTTC. Amino acids: CASSAGLSSYEQYF.